The next 13 T cell receptor beta chains were all read from a single sample in a study of Ad26.COV2.S vaccination and SARS-CoV-2 variants. As for treatment: about 20 received Ad26.COV2.S at low or high dose, single or two shots; several received placebo; per-sample allocation not given. It was on day 63 after the first vaccine or placebo injection that samples were taken. The data were produced by immunoSEQ multiplex PCR, yet TCRdb's version contains in-frame clones alone and is incomplete. Seen here are hundreds of thousands of clones, 80% to 90% observed once, and the top ten hold under 4%. Sequencing used peripheral blood, obtained in a trial of Ad26.COV2.S vaccine versus placebo. These receptors were collected from a person aged 18-65 years who received the Ad26.COV2.S COVID-19 vaccine or a placebo.

V usage is TRBV5-4 and J usage is TRBJ2-7; 11 bases map to TRBD1. The V gene's germline CDR1 is SGHNT and CDR2 YYREEE (reference sequence). The CDR3 is 15 residues long. The ends lost 5 bases at V and 3 bases at J; junction bases unmatched: 7. The CDR3 DNA follows: TGTGCCAGCAGTTTAAGTGGGACAGGGGGCTACGAGCAGTACTTC. Translating gives CASSLSGTGGYEQYF.

The chain has TRBV7-8 and TRBJ1-1; 9 nucleotides align to TRBD1. The CDR3 contains 15 residues. The V gene end was trimmed by 5 bases and the J gene end by 3 bases; junction bases not matched to a gene: 7. Germline CDR1 and CDR2: SGHVS and FQNEAQ. CDR3 in DNA: TGTGCCAGCAGCCGGACAGGGGTTCGGGACACTGAAGCTTTCTTT. Translating it yields CASSRTGVRDTEAFF.

Notes on this clone: Other DNA variants within this sample encode the same CDR3. The V and J genes are TRBV11-3 and TRBJ2-2; TRBD2 agrees at 7 bases. The CDR3 loop spans 15 amino acids. The germline gives CDR1 SGHNT, CDR2 YENEEA. The V gene end was trimmed by 1 base and the J gene end by 1 base; junction bases not matched to a gene: 0. CDR3 in amino acids: CASSLAGGNTGELFF. As DNA, the CDR3 is TGTGCCAGCAGCTTAGCGGGAGGGAACACCGGGGAGCTGTTTTTT.

The V and J genes are TRBV5-1 and TRBJ1-4; the D is unclear. The germline V and J ends were trimmed by 2 bases and 8 bases, with 13 bases remaining between them. The CDR3 extends over 14 amino acids. Germline lookup yields CDR1 SGHRS and CDR2 YFSETQ. In nucleotides, the CDR3 is TGCGCCAGCAGCTTATCCCTTTCCCCAGAAAAACTGTTTTTT. Its protein product is CASSLSLSPEKLFF.

The V call is TRBV6-2 or TRBV6-3, the J call TRBJ1-1, with TRBD1 as a possible D gene (6 bases). This CDR3 is 16 amino acids long. Germline V gene data show CDR1 as MNHEY and CDR2 as SVGEGT. V was cut by 0 bases and J by 0 bases, with 11 bases left in between. CDR3 nucleotides: TGTGCCAGCAGTTACTCGCAGGGGATTATGAACACTGAAGCTTTCTTT. It encodes CASSYSQGIMNTEAFF.

V and J are TRBV25-1 and TRBJ2-7; weak D call: TRBD2 (6 bases). Trimming stripped 3 bases from V and 9 bases from J, with 21 bases between. Germline-derived CDR1 and CDR2 are MGHDK and SYGVNS. The CDR3 covers 15 residues. The CDR3 is CASSDGALGSVGQYF. The CDR3 region has the DNA TGTGCCAGCAGTGATGGGGCCCTCGGGAGTGTTGGGCAGTACTTC.

The chain joins TRBV18 to TRBJ2-5, with D perhaps matching TRBD1 (6 bases). Deletions cut 4 bases from V and 2 bases from J, with 11 bases between. The CDR3 has 14 residues. Germline assignment: CDR1 KGHSH and CDR2 LQKENI. The CDR3 DNA sequence: TGTGCCAGCTCACTGGGACATTTACAAGAGACCCAGTACTTC. Protein: CASSLGHLQETQYF.

The table lists this clone with a count of one. This sequence joins TRBV6-1 and TRBJ2-6; 10 positions agree with TRBD1. This CDR3 is built from 19 residues. From germline, CDR1 is MNHNS and CDR2 SASEGT. The trim removed 7 bases at V and 3 bases at J, leaving 15 bases unmatched. CDR3 sequence (DNA): TGTGCCAGCATTGATCCCAGTAGGGACAGGGGAAGTGGGGCCAACGTCCTGACTTTC. Translation gives CASIDPSRDRGSGANVLTF.

The CDR3 DNA follows: TGTGCCAGCAGCCAAGATTACCGAAACTATGGCTACACCTTC. It codes for CASSQDYRNYGYTF. The chain combines TRBV3-1 (or the pseudogene TRBV3-2) with TRBJ1-2; D is ambiguous. Germline loops: CDR1 LGHDT, CDR2 YNNKEL (reference sequence). V was trimmed by 0 bases and J by 2 bases, leaving 7 bases between them. The CDR3 sequence is 14 residues long.

The rearrangement links TRBV9 to TRBJ2-5, with 7 bases lining up with TRBD1. The CDR3 is made up of 14 amino acids. The germline V gene has CDR1 SGDLS and CDR2 YYNGEE. Losses at the gene ends were 3 bases for V and 2 bases for J; bases not matched to a gene: 4. The CDR3 bases are TGTGCCAGCAGCGCATCGGGACAGCAAGAGACCCAGTACTTC. Residues: CASSASGQQETQYF.

The chain recombines TRBV19 with TRBJ2-5; perhaps TRBD2 as D (7 bases). CDR1 is LNHDA, CDR2 SQIVND, per germline (reference sequence). V was cut by 5 bases and J by 5 bases, with 24 bases left in between. The CDR3 length is 17 residues. The CDR3 DNA is TGTGCCAGTAGTCGGAGCGGGGACACTACCTTGGGCGAGACCCAGTACTTC. Amino acids: CASSRSGDTTLGETQYF.

The genes are TRBV7-2 and TRBJ2-7; the match to TRBD2 covers 16 bases. The CDR3 runs to 17 residues. CDR1 SGHTA and CDR2 FQGNSA come from the germline V gene. J lost 3 bases, V lost 1 base, and 3 bases had no gene match. The CDR3 bases are TGTGCCAGCAGCTTAGTGGGACTAGCGGGAGGGAACTACGAGCAGTACTTC. Protein product: CASSLVGLAGGNYEQYF. Full variable domain (remainder filled in from reference TRBV7-2 and TRBJ2-7): GAGVSQSPSNKVTEKGKDVELRCDPISGHTALYWYRQSLGQGLEFLIYFQGNSAPDKSGLPSDRFSAERTGGSVSTLTIQRTQQEDSAVYLCASSLVGLAGGNYEQYFGPGTRLTVT.

V and J are TRBV11-2 and TRBJ1-1; D gene ambiguous. CDR1 SGHAT and CDR2 FQNNGV come from the germline V gene. This CDR3 region has 13 residues. Trimming left V 2 bases short and J 4 bases short, with 8 bases between. CDR3 nucleotide sequence: TGTGCCAGCAGCTTACGGGCAAGCACTGAAGCTTTCTTT. The encoded protein is CASSLRASTEAFF.